Reported below is one TCR beta chain. As yet, its antigen is unknown. Here immunoSEQ multiplex PCR was the method, and the copy in TCRdb shows in-frame clones only, minus some. The sample has about 220,000 clones; 88% are singletons. This sample stems from a study of cytomegalovirus exposure and HLA in healthy donors. Deletions cut 1 base from V and 3 bases from J, with 12 bases between. The CDR3 totals 15 residues. CDR1 is SGHVS and CDR2 is FNYEAQ in the germline V gene. Study observations and caveats: Testing in vitro showed a few CMV-associated chains specific for CMV antigens. Cytomegalovirus status was reportedly diagnosed by the classifier with high specificity and sensitivity.

This chain connects TRBV7-6 to TRBJ2-5; a weak D match, TRBD2 (5 bases). The clonotype originates from a woman aged 18-29 years in good health and CMV-seronegative. Material for sequencing was PBMCs. The CDR3 DNA reads as TGTGCCAGCAGCTTAGGGAATAGCGTTAAAGAGACCCAGTACTTC. This sequence encodes CASSLGNSVKETQYF.